This TCR beta chain was observed in a study of blood T cells in healthy people across ages. Across the whole study: Every two T cells gave about one barcoded beta molecule via template switching.

Germline-derived CDR1 and CDR2 are SGHRS and YFSETQ. Trimming took 4 bases from V and 11 from J, leaving 24 bases between them. CDR3 length equals 15 residues. Overall study results and limits: Lack of knowledge of donor CMV status possibly confounded expanded clonotype changes. Bulk PBMC profiling left naive and antigen-experienced comparisons inconclusive. Greater diversity and more naive CD4+ cells were seen in long-lived donors than in aged donors.

Through a sample-barcoded 5' primer and a J-beta primer mix, a second PCR was run for roughly 6 to 12 cycles. One entry per CDR3 protein, called by TCRdb with MiXCR from the 5' RACE reads. The table has 630,000 or so distinct CDR3 sequences, roughly 31% seen once. This clonotype was recorded at least ten times. Its antigen remains unknown. With a much larger clone just one base away, this may be a read error. This TCR came from a woman older than 75 in good health. Sample: blood. The gene calls are TRBV5-1 and TRBJ2-5; possibly TRBD1 for D (8 bases). CDR3: CASSTGGVNVNEQYF. The CDR3 bases are TGCGCCAGCAGCACAGGGGGGGTCAACGTCAATGAGCAGTACTTC.